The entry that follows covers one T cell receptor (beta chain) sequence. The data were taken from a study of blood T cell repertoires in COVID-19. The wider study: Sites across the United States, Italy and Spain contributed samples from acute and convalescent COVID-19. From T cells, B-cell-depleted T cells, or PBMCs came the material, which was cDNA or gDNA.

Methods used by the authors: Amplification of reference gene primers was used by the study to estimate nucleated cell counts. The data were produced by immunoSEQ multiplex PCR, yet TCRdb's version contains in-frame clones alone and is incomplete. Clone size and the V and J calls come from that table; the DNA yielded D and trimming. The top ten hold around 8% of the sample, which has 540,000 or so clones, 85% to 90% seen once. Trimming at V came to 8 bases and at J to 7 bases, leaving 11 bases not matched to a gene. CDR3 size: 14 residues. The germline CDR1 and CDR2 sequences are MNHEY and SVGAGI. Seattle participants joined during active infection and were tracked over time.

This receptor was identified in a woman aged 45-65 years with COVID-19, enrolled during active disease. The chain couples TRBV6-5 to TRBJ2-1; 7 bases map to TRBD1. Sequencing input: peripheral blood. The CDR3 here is CASSRQGPWNEQFF. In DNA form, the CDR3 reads TGTGCCAGCTCTAGACAGGGCCCCTGGAATGAGCAGTTCTTC.